This TCR beta chain originates from a study of cytomegalovirus exposure and HLA in healthy donors (dated by TCRdb to between 2016 and 2019). Regarding the study in general: An earlier analysis of under 600 of the donors reported 250 to 350 Gb of sequence data and about 100 million unique TCR beta sequences from 190 million or so T cells. Roughly 300 gigabases of sequencing data and tens of millions of unique TCR sequences were included in an early release covering 500 to 750 HLA-typed donors. Of the roughly 390 genotyped donors, roughly 80% fell in the genetic ancestry cluster associated with self-reported Caucasian donors. The aim of the study was to test whether cataloging public T cell receptors could identify signatures of past pathogen exposure. The T cell repertoires of some 700 subjects were profiled by immunosequencing and related to cytomegalovirus serostatus. In addition to the first cohort of 650 to 800 subjects, a separate validation cohort of approximately 130 different subjects was used. High-throughput TCR immunosequencing, statistical association of individual TCRs with disease status, and machine learning were combined to predict cytomegalovirus infection status. A later analysis re-examined previously published TCR beta repertoires from 500 to 700 donors and added high-resolution HLA genotyping to investigate patterns of TCR occurrence. The later analysis used no new phenotypic data to find candidate immune exposures, relying instead on TCR beta sequences and their occurrence across donors. To decide whether each TCR beta V gene segment behaved as functional or pseudogenic, an earlier analysis of some 600 of the donors relied on high-throughput TCR beta sequencing. Alongside the repertoire data, information on donor age, sex, ethnicity and CMV serostatus was compiled. A later genetic analysis used genome-wide SNP genotypes for about 60% of the roughly 670 donors, treating that subset as a discovery cohort. All discovery cohort repertoires had been generated using a single sequencing platform. Both class I and class II loci were covered by HLA typing, at four-digit resolution. The number of donors typed differed by locus, with about 629-630 for A, B, C, DRB1 and DQB1, around 500 for DQA1, 600 to 610 for DPA1, and roughly 450 for DPB1. Four to six DR-DQ haplotypes were handled as single units for association and clustering, since linkage in the cohort was strong. On average, 235,054 unique TCR beta nucleotide sequences were sequenced per donor among a few hundred genotyped donors of the cohort, with 15% to 20% of those sequences being non-productive.

The library was generated by the immunoSEQ multiplex PCR assay. For the multiplex PCR, a mixture combining 60 forward primers for TCR Vbeta segments and 13 reverse primers for TCR Jbeta segments was used. The CDR3 region of rearranged TCR beta genes was amplified from genomic DNA by a multiplex PCR assay. The amplified TCR beta libraries were sequenced on the Illumina HiSeq System as 87-base-pair reads. The original methods were these. In a later analysis, around 80 million unique TCR beta chains were counted across the roughly 700 repertoires, and roughly 10 million of these chains were shared by at least two donors. A nearest-neighbor algorithm error-corrected the raw reads and collapsed the reads into unique sequences, merging closely related sequences to remove PCR and sequencing errors. Alignment of CDR3 sequences to IMGT reference sequences was used to assign V, D and J gene segments. For a sequence to be retained, a match of at least six nucleotides was required to both a V gene segment and a J gene segment. Rearrangements were called productive when the CDR3 lacked stop codons and stayed in frame with V and J; all others were non-productive. CDR3 was defined according to IMGT convention as the region running from the second conserved V-encoded cysteine to the conserved J-encoded phenylalanine. In an earlier analysis of roughly 580 of the donors, sequences lacking an unambiguous match to a single V gene segment were excluded. An earlier analysis of 587 of the donors called V segments functional above 56.7% productive rearrangements and segregating when the between-donor standard deviation exceeded 5%. A statistical classification framework was built for diagnosing cytomegalovirus status from the catalog of TCR beta chain sequences. V and J gene assignment, in a later analysis, came from comparing TCR nucleotide sequences with IMGT/GENE-DB human TR gene sequences. A later analysis assigned CDR3 sequences and most-parsimonious VDJ recombination scenarios with the TCRdist pipeline. In a later analysis, each TCR beta chain was defined by its CDR3 amino acid sequence together with its V-gene family, and reads lacking a unique V-gene family were excluded. In a later analysis, several hundred highly shared, low-generation-probability nucleotide sequences were removed to address suspected cross-contamination and a sequencing artifact. For each public chain, a later analysis derived a clonal expansion index from normalized ranks of inferred template counts within each repertoire. Generation probabilities in a later analysis came from a VDJ recombination model fitted to out-of-frame rearrangements, and those results were checked against IGoR. In a later analysis, TCR-TCR, TCR-HLA and TCR-CMV co-occurrence was scored with hypergeometric tests, and a repertoire-size bias correction was applied to TCR pairs. In a later analysis, false discovery rates were estimated by permuting HLA or CMV assignments 20 times. In a later analysis, co-occurring TCRs were grouped using DBSCAN, and TCRdist sequence similarity was added for clustering within HLA-allele-positive subsets. Repertoires with fewer than 30,000 or more than 120,000 public chains were left out of co-occurrence clustering, as were a handful of repertoires with anomalous nucleotide sharing. TCRdb holds this immuneACCESS table with in-frame rearrangements only. Some clones are missing; in checked studies, unresolved V genes explain under half, and the rest has no known cause. Clone size and V and J calls were adopted from that table, with D and trimming inferred from the DNA. The sample table holds about 180,000 clones, of which 80% were seen once. The top ten hold 1.3% to 1.5% of the sample.

Concerning this clone: Its antigen specificity is not known. No quality values exist for individual bases; no much larger clone is one base distant.

The cohort comprised 550 to 700 healthy bone marrow donors. At the time of sampling, every cohort member was nominally healthy, though immune exposures that went unrecorded were likely present. The donor was CMV seropositive and was included in the group of almost 300 seropositive cohort members. Each donor provided a peripheral blood sample, and peripheral blood mononuclear cells were used for TCR beta sequencing. The Qiagen DNeasy Blood Extraction Kit was used to extract genomic DNA from the blood cell samples. The germline V gene (reference sequence) yields SEHNR for CDR1 and FQNEAQ for CDR2. V sheds 0 bases and J sheds 2 bases, leaving 3 bases between their ends. The CDR3, cysteine through phenylalanine, is 13 amino acids long. Only the CDR3 region is kept as DNA, spanning 39 bases read in frame from base 1. The paper as a whole reports these results and caveats: A group of highly shared sequence variants was considered likely to be a technical artifact of the sequencing pipeline. Most TCR sequences were seen in very few donors, while some public TCRs were found in many individuals. Because HLA typing was missing for some donors at each locus, association tests included only the typed subset. In an earlier analysis of under 600 of the donors, most TCR beta V segments were observed in productive rearrangements about 87% or about 30% of the time, broadly matching IMGT annotations. Strong co-occurrence of HLA alleles, especially DR and DQ, made assigning TCR associations to individual alleles difficult. Compared with equally common non-associated chains, HLA-associated TCR beta chains in a later analysis were more clonally expanded and had lower generation probabilities. In a later analysis, most CMV-associated TCR beta chains were found to appear HLA-restricted, with HLA associations seemingly driven largely by CMV exposure. A few of the identified cytomegalovirus-associated TCR beta chains were confirmed in vitro to be specific for cytomegalovirus antigens. A later analysis reported that several top co-occurrence clusters appeared linked to parvovirus B19, influenza, CMV and Epstein-Barr virus. Because counts were too low, roughly 16 rarely observed V segments, including chromosome 9 orphons, were excluded from the earlier analysis of around 590 of the donors. A further reported finding was that TCR beta sequences accurately predicted the HLA-A and HLA-B alleles for most subjects in the first cohort. The only immune exposure information available for the cohort was CMV serostatus. Only TCR beta chains were sequenced in this cohort, and the absence of alpha or paired-chain data limited detectable features. In both the original and validation cohorts, the classifier was reported to diagnose cytomegalovirus status with high specificity and sensitivity. In a later analysis, TCR association rates were found to vary across HLA loci, with the most associated TCRs seen for DRB1 alleles and the fewest for HLA-C alleles. Correlated functional status among segregating V segments might reflect linkage disequilibrium, but an unknown experimental factor could not be ruled out. In the study, about 150 TCR beta chains were listed as associated with cytomegalovirus. Sequencing depth was assumed to be roughly uniform across donors in the presence/absence analyses, though that assumption may not hold. According to a later genetic analysis, donors in an Asian-associated ancestry cluster had fewer N-insertions in productive TCRs than the approximately 670-donor mean. The authors suggested that the approach could potentially be extended to other disease states and immunological phenotypes. Some IMGT-functional V segments, including TRBV6-2 and TRBV6-3, could not be distinguished by the 87-base-pair reads and were therefore excluded. At a false discovery rate of 0.05, a later analysis linked around 17,000 TCR beta sequences to specific HLA alleles. A later genetic analysis associated a missense DCLRE1C variant with V-gene and J-gene trimming of TCR beta chains, and an independent cohort replicated the association.

The sample consisted of PBMCs. The chain employs TRBV7-9 and TRBJ2-3; no D segment can be confidently identified. This receptor was taken from a girl aged 10 to 17 in good health and CMV-seropositive. The sequenced DNA is TGTGCCAGCAGCTTAGCCCTCACAGATACGCAGTATTTT. Its amino acids are CASSLALTDTQYF. Supplemented by the reference TRBV7-9 and TRBJ2-3 proteins around the CDR3, the complete variable domain is DTGVSQNPRHKITKRGQNVTFRCDPISEHNRLYWYRQTLGQGPEFLTYFQNEAQLEKSRLLSDRFSAERPKGSFSTLEIQRTEQGDSAMYLCASSLALTDTQYFGPGTRLTVL.